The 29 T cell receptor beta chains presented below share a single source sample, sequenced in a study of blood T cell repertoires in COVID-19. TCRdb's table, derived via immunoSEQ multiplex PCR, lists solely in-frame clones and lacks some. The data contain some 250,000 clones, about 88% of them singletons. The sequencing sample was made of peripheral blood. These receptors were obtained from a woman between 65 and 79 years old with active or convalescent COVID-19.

CDR3 sequence (DNA): TGTGCCAGCAGCAGAGGGGGGGCTGGTGGCTACACCTTC. Translated, it gives CASSRGGAGGYTF. This sequence joins TRBV6-5 and TRBJ1-2, with D possibly being TRBD1 (6 bases). The germline V gene encodes CDR1 MNHEY and CDR2 SVGAGI. V dropped 6 bases and J dropped 7 bases, with 15 bases sitting between them. CDR3 length: 13 residues.

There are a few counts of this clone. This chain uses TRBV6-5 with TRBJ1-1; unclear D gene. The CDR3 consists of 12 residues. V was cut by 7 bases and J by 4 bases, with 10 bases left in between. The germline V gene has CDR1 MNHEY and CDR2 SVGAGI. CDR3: CASTKGGTEAFF. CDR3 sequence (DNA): TGTGCCAGCACCAAGGGAGGCACTGAAGCTTTCTTT.

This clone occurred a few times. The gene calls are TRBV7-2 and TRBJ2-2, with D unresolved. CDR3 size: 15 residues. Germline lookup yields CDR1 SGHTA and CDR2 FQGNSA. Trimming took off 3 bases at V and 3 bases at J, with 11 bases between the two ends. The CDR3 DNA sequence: TGTGCCAGCAGCTTCGGTCGAACGGACACCGGGGAGCTGTTTTTT. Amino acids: CASSFGRTDTGELFF.

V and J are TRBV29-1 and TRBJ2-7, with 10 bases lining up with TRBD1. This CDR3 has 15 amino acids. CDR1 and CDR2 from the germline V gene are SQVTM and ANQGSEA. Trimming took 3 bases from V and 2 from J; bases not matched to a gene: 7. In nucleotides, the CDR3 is TGCAGCGTTGATAGGGGACAGGGGTCGACCTACGAGCAGTACTTC. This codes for CSVDRGQGSTYEQYF.

The CDR3, as DNA: TGTGCCAGCAGCCAAGTAGGTCTAGGGGACAGGGGAAAGCAGTACTTC. It codes for CASSQVGLGDRGKQYF. The chain is built from TRBV14 and TRBJ2-7; 10 bases match TRBD1. V was pared by 1 base and J by 8 bases, with 11 bases of the junction left unmatched. Germline V gene lookup returns CDR1 SGHDN and CDR2 FVKESK. This CDR3 has 16 amino acids.

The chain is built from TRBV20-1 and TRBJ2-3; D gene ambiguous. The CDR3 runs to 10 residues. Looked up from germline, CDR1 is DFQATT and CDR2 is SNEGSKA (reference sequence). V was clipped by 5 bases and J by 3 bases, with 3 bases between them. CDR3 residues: CSASTDTQYF. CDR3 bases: TGCAGTGCTTCGACAGATACGCAGTATTTT.

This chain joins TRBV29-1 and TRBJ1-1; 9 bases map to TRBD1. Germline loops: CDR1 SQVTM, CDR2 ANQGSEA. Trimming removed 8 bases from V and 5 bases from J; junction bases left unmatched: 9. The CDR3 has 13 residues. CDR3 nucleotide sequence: TGCAGCTCTGTGGGACAGGGCCGAACTGAAGCTTTCTTT. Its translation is CSSVGQGRTEAFF.

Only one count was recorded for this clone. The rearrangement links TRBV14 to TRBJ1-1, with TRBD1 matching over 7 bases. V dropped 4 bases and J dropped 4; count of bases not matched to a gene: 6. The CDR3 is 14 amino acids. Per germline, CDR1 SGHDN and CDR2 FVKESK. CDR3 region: CASSLKPGGTEAFF. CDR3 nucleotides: TGTGCCAGCAGCCTCAAACCAGGGGGCACTGAAGCTTTCTTT.

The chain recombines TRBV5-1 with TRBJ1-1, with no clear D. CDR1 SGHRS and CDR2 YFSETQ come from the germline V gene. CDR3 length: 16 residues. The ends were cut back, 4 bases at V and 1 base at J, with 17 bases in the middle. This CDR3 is CASSRVGRGRNTEAFF. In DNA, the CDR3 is TGCGCCAGCAGCCGCGTGGGTAGAGGAAGGAACACTGAAGCTTTCTTT.

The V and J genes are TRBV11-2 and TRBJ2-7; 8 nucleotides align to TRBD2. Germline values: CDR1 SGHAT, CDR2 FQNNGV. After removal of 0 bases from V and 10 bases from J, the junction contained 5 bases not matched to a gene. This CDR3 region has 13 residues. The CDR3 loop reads CASSLEAGGSQYF. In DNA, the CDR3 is TGTGCCAGCAGCTTAGAGGCGGGAGGATCTCAGTACTTC. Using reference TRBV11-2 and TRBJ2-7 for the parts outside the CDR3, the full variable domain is EAGVAQSPRYKIIEKRQSVAFWCNPISGHATLYWYQQILGQGPKLLIQFQNNGVVDDSQLPKDRFSAERLKGVDSTLKIQPAKLEDSAVYLCASSLEAGGSQYFGPGTRLTVT.

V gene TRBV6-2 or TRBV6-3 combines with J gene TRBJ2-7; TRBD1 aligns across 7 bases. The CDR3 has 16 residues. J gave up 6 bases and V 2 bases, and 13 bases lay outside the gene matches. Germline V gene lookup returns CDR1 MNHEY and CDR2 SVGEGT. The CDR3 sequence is CASSYGLPTGLGEQYF. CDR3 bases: TGTGCCAGCAGTTACGGGTTACCGACAGGGTTGGGCGAGCAGTACTTC.

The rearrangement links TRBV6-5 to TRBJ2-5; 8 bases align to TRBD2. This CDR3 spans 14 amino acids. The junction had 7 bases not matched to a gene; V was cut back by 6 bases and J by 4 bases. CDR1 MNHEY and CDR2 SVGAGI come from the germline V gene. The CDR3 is CASSSPGGRETQYF. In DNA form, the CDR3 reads TGTGCCAGCAGCTCTCCGGGGGGGCGAGAGACCCAGTACTTC.

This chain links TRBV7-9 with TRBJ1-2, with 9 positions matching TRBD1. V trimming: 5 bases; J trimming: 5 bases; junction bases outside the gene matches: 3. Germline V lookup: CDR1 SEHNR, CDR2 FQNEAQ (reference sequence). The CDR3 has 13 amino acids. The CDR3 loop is CASSQQGAYGYTF. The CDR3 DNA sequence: TGTGCCAGCAGCCAACAGGGGGCATATGGCTACACCTTC.

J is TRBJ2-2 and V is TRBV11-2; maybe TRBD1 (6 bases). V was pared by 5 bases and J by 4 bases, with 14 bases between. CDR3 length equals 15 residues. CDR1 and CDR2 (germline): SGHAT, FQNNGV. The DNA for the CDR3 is TGTGCCAGCAGCCTGGTTCAGGGGCGCACCGGGGAGCTGTTTTTT. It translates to CASSLVQGRTGELFF. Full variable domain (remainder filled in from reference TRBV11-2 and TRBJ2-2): EAGVAQSPRYKIIEKRQSVAFWCNPISGHATLYWYQQILGQGPKLLIQFQNNGVVDDSQLPKDRFSAERLKGVDSTLKIQPAKLEDSAVYLCASSLVQGRTGELFFGEGSRLTVL.

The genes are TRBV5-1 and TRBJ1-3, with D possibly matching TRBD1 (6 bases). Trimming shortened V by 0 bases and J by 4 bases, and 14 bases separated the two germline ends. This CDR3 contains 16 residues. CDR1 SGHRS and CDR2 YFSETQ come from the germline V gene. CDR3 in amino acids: CASSLDGPGAGNTIYF. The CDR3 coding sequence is TGCGCCAGCAGCTTGGACGGCCCAGGGGCAGGAAACACCATATATTTT. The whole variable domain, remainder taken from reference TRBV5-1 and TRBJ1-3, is KAGVTQTPRYLIKTRGQQVTLSCSPISGHRSVSWYQQTPGQGLQFLFEYFSETQRNKGNFPGRFSGRQFSNSRSEMNVSTLELGDSALYLCASSLDGPGAGNTIYFGEGSWLTVV.

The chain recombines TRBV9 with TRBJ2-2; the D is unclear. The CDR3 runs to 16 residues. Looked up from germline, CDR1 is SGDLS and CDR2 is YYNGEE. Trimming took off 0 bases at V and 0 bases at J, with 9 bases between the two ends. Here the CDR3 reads CASSVDHRTNTGELFF. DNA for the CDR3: TGTGCCAGCAGCGTAGATCACAGAACGAACACCGGGGAGCTGTTTTTT. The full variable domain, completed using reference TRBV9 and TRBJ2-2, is DSGVTQTPKHLITATGQRVTLRCSPRSGDLSVYWYQQSLDQGLQFLIQYYNGEERAKGNILERFSAQQFPDLHSELNLSSLELGDSALYFCASSVDHRTNTGELFFGEGSRLTVL.

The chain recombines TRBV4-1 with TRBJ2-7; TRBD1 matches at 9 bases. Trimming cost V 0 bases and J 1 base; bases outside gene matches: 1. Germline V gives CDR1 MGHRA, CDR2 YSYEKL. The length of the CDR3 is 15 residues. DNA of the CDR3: TGCGCCAGCAGCCAAGACGACAGGGGGTCCTACGAGCAGTACTTC. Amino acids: CASSQDDRGSYEQYF.

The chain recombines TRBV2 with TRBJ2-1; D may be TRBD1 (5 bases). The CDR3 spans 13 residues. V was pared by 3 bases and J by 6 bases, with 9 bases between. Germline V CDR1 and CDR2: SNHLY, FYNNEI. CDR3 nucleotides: TGTGCCAGCAGTGAGGTTCAGGGCAATGAGCAGTTCTTC. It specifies CASSEVQGNEQFF.

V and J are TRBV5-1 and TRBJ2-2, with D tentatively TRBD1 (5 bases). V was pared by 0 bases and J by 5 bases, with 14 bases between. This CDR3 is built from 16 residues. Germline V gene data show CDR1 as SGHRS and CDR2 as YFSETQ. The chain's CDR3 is CASSLAWTPRTGELFF. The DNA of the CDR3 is TGCGCCAGCAGCTTGGCCTGGACACCTAGGACCGGGGAGCTGTTTTTT.

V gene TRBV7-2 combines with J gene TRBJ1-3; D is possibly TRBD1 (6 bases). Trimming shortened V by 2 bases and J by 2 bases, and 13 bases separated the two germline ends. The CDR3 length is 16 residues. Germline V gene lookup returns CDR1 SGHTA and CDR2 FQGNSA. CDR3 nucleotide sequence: TGTGCCAGCAGCTTATCACTACAGGGAACTGGAAACACCATATATTTT. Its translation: CASSLSLQGTGNTIYF.

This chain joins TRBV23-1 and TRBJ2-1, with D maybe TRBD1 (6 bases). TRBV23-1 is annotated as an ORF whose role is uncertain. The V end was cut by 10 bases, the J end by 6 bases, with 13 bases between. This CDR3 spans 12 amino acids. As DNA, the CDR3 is TGCGCCAAGCCGATAGGGGGCAATGAGCAGTTCTTC. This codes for CAKPIGGNEQFF.

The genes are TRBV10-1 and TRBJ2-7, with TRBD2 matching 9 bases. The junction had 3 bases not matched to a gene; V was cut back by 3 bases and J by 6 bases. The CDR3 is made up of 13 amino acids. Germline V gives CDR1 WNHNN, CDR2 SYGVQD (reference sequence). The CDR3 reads CASSEERGAEQYF. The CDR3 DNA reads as TGCGCCAGCAGTGAAGAGCGGGGGGCCGAGCAGTACTTC.

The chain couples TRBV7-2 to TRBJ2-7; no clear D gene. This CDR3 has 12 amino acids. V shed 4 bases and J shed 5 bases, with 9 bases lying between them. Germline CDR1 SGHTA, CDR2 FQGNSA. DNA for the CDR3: TGTGCCAGCAGCTCCTCCTTTCACGAGCAGTACTTC. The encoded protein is CASSSSFHEQYF.

In nucleotides, the CDR3 is TGTGCCAGCAGCGCATTTGAGGGCTCCTACAATGAGCAGTTCTTC. This translates into CASSAFEGSYNEQFF. V usage is TRBV9 and J usage is TRBJ2-1; tentative D call: TRBD2 (5 bases). This CDR3 region has 15 residues. V lost 3 bases and J 0 bases, leaving 10 bases between the germline ends. Germline lookup yields CDR1 SGDLS and CDR2 YYNGEE.

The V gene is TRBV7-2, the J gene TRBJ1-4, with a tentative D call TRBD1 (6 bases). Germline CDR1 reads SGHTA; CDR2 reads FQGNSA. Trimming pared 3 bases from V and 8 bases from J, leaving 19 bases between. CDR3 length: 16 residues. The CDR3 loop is CASSFGQPYEGEKLFF. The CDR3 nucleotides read TGTGCCAGCAGCTTTGGACAGCCCTATGAAGGAGAAAAACTGTTTTTT.

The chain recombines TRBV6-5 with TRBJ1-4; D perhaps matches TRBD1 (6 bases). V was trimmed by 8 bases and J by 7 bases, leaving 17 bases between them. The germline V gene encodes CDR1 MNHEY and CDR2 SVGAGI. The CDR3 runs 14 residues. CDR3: CASGGGGGLEKLFF. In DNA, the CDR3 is TGTGCCAGCGGGGGGGGCGGCGGGCTTGAAAAACTGTTTTTT.

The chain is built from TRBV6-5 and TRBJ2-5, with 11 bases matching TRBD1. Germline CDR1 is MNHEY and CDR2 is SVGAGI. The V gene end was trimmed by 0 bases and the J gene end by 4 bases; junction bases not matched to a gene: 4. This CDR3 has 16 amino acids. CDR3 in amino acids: CASSYSRTGGGETQYF. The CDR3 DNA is TGTGCCAGCAGTTACTCGAGGACAGGGGGCGGAGAGACCCAGTACTTC.

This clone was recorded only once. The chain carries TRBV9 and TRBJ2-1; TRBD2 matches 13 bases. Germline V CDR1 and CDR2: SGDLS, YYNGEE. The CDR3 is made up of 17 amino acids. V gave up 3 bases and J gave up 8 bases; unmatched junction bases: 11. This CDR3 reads CASSASLLAGGPDEQFF. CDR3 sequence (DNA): TGTGCCAGCAGCGCCAGTTTACTAGCGGGGGGGCCGGATGAGCAGTTCTTC.

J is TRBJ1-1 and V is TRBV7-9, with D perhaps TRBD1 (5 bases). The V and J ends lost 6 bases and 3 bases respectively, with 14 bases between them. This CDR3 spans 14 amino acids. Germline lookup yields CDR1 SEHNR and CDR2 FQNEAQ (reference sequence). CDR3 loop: CASSVGGVDTEAFF. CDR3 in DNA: TGTGCCAGCAGTGTAGGAGGGGTGGACACTGAAGCTTTCTTT.